This is a list of T cell receptor beta chains from one sample in a study of blood T cell repertoires in COVID-19. Clones were sequenced by immunoSEQ multiplex PCR, and TCRdb holds only the in-frame ones, with some missing. Among more than 400,000 clones listed, around 85% were seen once. The sequencing sample was made of peripheral blood. The receptors originated from a human donor in a cohort sampled during active COVID-19. Each CDR3 is given with its conserved first and last residue. The D gene is left open where the match is weak. For some rows the clone size is stated as once, few or many, or as a class when expanded; others skip it.

j_call,v_call,clone_size,d_call,cdr3_length,cdr3_aa,cdr3_nt
TRBJ2-3,TRBV3-1/TRBV3-2,-,TRBD2,14,CASSQRLAGATQYF,TGTGCCAGCAGCCAAAGGCTAGCGGGAGCCACGCAGTATTTT
TRBJ2-7,TRBV28,-,-,14,CASSLGQGRHEQYF,TGTGCCAGCAGTTTAGGCCAGGGTCGCCACGAGCAGTACTTC
TRBJ2-1,TRBV4-1,-,-,16,CASSQEGISRAREKFF,TGCGCCAGCAGCCAAGAAGGAATAAGTCGGGCTCGGGAGAAGTTCTTC
TRBJ1-6,TRBV5-1,-,TRBD1,15,CASSLMPGQDSPLHF,TGCGCCAGCAGCCTCATGCCGGGACAGGATTCACCCCTCCACTTT
TRBJ2-1,TRBV5-1,-,TRBD2,14,CASSPPGLNNEQFF,TGCGCCAGCAGCCCCCCGGGACTAAACAATGAGCAGTTCTTC
TRBJ1-4,TRBV28,-,-,14,CASSLGGANEKLFF,TGTGCCAGCAGTTTAGGGGGGGCAAATGAAAAACTGTTTTTT
TRBJ2-7,TRBV3-1/TRBV3-2,-,TRBD2,16,CASSPSTSGRWYEQYF,TGTGCCAGCAGCCCGTCTACTAGCGGGAGATGGTACGAGCAGTACTTC
TRBJ1-5,TRBV6-5,-,-,14,CASSYTRAGQPQHF,TGTGCCAGCAGTTACACCAGGGCTGGTCAGCCCCAGCATTTT
TRBJ2-7,TRBV6-2/TRBV6-3,-,-,15,CASSYSWVTAYEQYF,TGTGCCAGCAGTTACTCGTGGGTGACTGCCTACGAGCAGTACTTC
TRBJ2-7,TRBV11-3,-,TRBD1,15,CASSVGTGEPYEQYF,TGTGCCAGCAGCGTCGGGACAGGGGAGCCCTACGAGCAGTACTTC
TRBJ2-1,TRBV27,-,TRBD2,16,CASSPPGAGGVGEQFF,TGTGCCAGCAGTCCCCCCGGGGCGGGAGGAGTCGGTGAGCAGTTCTTC
TRBJ1-3,TRBV21-1,-,-,13,CASNGGQGNTIYF,TGTGCCAGCAACGGCGGACAGGGTAACACCATATATTTT
TRBJ1-5,TRBV3-1/TRBV3-2,-,TRBD1,16,CASSQDQGVSNQPQHF,TGTGCCAGCAGCCAAGATCAGGGGGTGAGCAATCAGCCCCAGCATTTT
TRBJ2-5,TRBV7-8,-,TRBD1,17,CASSLVRGQGIVETQYF,TGTGCCAGCAGCTTAGTCCGGGGACAGGGGATCGTAGAGACCCAGTACTTC
TRBJ1-6,TRBV2,-,-,15,CASTRRELYNSPLHF,TGTGCCAGCACTCGCCGGGAGCTATATAATTCACCCCTCCACTTT
TRBJ2-4,TRBV30,-,TRBD2,17,CAWSPREGTIAKNIQYF,TGTGCCTGGAGTCCGCGGGAGGGTACCATAGCCAAAAACATTCAGTACTTC
TRBJ1-1,TRBV7-2,-,-,16,CASSLGRYQGKAEAFF,TGTGCCAGCAGCTTGGGCCGATATCAGGGAAAGGCTGAAGCTTTCTTT
TRBJ2-7,TRBV4-2,-,-,16,CASSQEKAAPSYEQYF,TGTGCCAGCAGCCAAGAAAAAGCGGCCCCCTCCTACGAGCAGTACTTC
TRBJ2-1,TRBV9,-,TRBD2,21,CASSAEPLAGGRLSSYNEQFF,TGTGCCAGCAGCGCAGAGCCACTAGCGGGAGGGAGATTAAGCTCCTACAATGAGCAGTTCTTC
TRBJ1-4,TRBV18,once,TRBD1,14,CASSRGQGYEKLFF,TGTGCCAGCTCACGGGGACAGGGTTATGAAAAACTGTTTTTT
TRBJ1-1,TRBV19,-,-,12,CASTGGGFEAFF,TGTGCCAGTACTGGGGGGGGGTTTGAAGCTTTCTTT
TRBJ2-6,TRBV9,-,-,17,CASSVGVRGAGANVLTF,TGTGCCAGCAGCGTAGGGGTCAGGGGGGCTGGGGCCAACGTCCTGACTTTC
TRBJ1-1,TRBV6-5,-,-,15,CASSKFGGKNTEAFF,TGTGCCAGCAGTAAGTTCGGAGGCAAGAACACTGAAGCTTTCTTT
TRBJ1-1,TRBV2,-,TRBD1,14,CASSYRGLNTEAFF,TGTGCCAGCAGTTACAGGGGACTGAACACTGAAGCTTTCTTT
TRBJ1-2,TRBV7-2,-,-,16,CASSLAQVANSYGYTF,TGTGCCAGCAGCTTAGCGCAAGTCGCTAATAGCTATGGCTACACCTTC
TRBJ2-3,TRBV5-6,once,TRBD2,16,CASSSKTSGSTDTQYF,TGTGCCAGCAGCTCGAAGACTAGCGGAAGCACAGATACGCAGTATTTT
TRBJ2-1,TRBV7-8,-,TRBD2,17,CASSPGGLAGGHNEQFF,TGTGCCAGCAGCCCAGGGGGACTAGCGGGAGGACACAATGAGCAGTTCTTC
TRBJ2-3,TRBV11-2,-,TRBD1,15,CASSPRTGVVDTQYF,TGTGCCAGCAGCCCGCGGACAGGGGTTGTAGATACGCAGTATTTT
TRBJ1-1,TRBV5-1,once,TRBD1,15,CASSWEQGRNAEAFF,TGCGCCAGCAGCTGGGAACAGGGGCGTAATGCTGAAGCTTTCTTT
TRBJ2-1,TRBV3-1/TRBV3-2,-,-,11,CASSLNNEQFF,TGTGCCAGCAGCCTTAACAATGAGCAGTTCTTC
TRBJ1-2,TRBV7-2,-,TRBD1,17,CASSPSQGARWSSGYTF,TGTGCCAGCAGCCCGTCTCAGGGGGCGCGGTGGTCAAGTGGCTACACCTTC
TRBJ1-5,TRBV19,-,-,17,CASTVMTRATSNQPQHF,TGTGCCAGTACCGTAATGACGCGAGCGACGAGCAATCAGCCCCAGCATTTT
TRBJ1-1,TRBV5-1,-,-,14,CASSLREWRTEAFF,TGCGCCAGCAGCTTGCGGGAATGGAGGACTGAAGCTTTCTTT
TRBJ1-1,TRBV6-5,-,-,13,CASSYSFRQAAFF,TGTGCCAGCAGTTACTCATTTAGGCAGGCGGCTTTCTTT
TRBJ2-7,TRBV6-2/TRBV6-3,-,-,14,CASSPETSGTGQYF,TGTGCCAGCAGCCCGGAGACGTCCGGAACCGGGCAGTACTTC